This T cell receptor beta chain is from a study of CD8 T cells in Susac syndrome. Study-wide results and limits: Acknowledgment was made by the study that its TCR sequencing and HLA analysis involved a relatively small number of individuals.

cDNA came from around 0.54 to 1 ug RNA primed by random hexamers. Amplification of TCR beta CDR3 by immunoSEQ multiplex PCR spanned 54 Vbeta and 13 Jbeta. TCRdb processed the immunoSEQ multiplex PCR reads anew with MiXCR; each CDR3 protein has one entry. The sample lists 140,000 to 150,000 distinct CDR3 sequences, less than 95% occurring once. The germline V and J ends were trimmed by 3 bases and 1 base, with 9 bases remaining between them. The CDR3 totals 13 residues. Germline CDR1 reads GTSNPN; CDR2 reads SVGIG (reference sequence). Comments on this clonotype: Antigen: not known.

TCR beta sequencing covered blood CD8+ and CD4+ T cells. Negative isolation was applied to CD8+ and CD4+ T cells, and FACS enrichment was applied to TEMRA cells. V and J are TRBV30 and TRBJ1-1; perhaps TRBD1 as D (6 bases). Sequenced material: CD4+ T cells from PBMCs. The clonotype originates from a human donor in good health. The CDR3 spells CAWRTGENTEAFF. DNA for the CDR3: TGTGCCTGGAGGACAGGAGAGAACACTGAAGCTTTCTTT.